The present T cell receptor (beta chain) was sequenced within a study of shared clonotypes between healthy human individuals. This clone appeared once. Germline assignment: CDR1 LNHNV and CDR2 YYDKDF (reference sequence). The V end lost 5 bases, the J end lost 6 bases, and 15 bases lay between the germline ends. This CDR3 has 14 residues. Method: immunoSEQ multiplex PCR; TCRdb's copy keeps in-frame clones and lacks some. The table includes about 1.1 million clones, about 72% detected once. This chain uses TRBV15 with TRBJ2-3; a possible D gene is TRBD2 (5 bases). The sample consisted of memory CD4+ T cells from PBMCs. Described subset: CD45RA-negative fraction. This TCR was recovered from a young man in good health. Some clones in this sample may be carry-over from other donors' samples. CDR3 amino acids: CATSGWRRGDTQYF. As DNA, the CDR3 is TGTGCCACCAGCGGCTGGAGGAGAGGTGATACGCAGTATTTT.